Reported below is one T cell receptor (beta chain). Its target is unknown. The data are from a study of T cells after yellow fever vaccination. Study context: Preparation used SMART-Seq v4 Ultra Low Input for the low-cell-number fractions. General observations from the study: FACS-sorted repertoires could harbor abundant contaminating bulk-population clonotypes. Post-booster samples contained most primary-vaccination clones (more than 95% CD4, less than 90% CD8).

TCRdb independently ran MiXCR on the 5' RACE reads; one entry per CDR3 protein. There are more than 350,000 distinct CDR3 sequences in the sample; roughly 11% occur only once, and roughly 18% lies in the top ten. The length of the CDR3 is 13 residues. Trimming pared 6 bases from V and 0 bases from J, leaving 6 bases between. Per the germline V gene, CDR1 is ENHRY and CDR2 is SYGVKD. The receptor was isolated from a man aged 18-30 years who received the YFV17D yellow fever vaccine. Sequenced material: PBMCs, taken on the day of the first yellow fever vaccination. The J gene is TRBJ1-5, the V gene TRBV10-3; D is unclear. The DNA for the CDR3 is TGTGCCATCAGCCAGAATAGCAATCAGCCCCAGCATTTT. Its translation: CAISQNSNQPQHF.